Described below is a single TCR beta chain sequence and its context. Its antigen is unidentified. This sample stems from a study of T cell responses to AZD1222 COVID-19 vaccine. The study's findings and limits: Nearly half of unique spike-specific TCRs reportedly avoided B.1.351 and B.1.1.7 mutated regions. AZD1222 recipients seropositive at baseline numbered only six. Donors were largely white British and mainly female; clonal diversity was possibly underestimated. Only after the peak T cell response were repertoires sampled.

This CDR3 contains 14 residues. V lost 4 bases and J 0 bases, leaving 9 bases between the germline ends. The germline CDR1 and CDR2 sequences are SGHTA and FQGNSA. The table came from immunoSEQ multiplex PCR; TCRdb's copy has only in-frame clones and leaves some out. The data hold tens of thousands of clones, with about 88% observed a single time. Specimen: peripheral blood, collected on day 0 of AZD1222 vaccination. This chain connects TRBV7-2 to TRBJ1-1, with D tentatively TRBD1 (6 bases). The sequence derives from an adult in good health. CDR3 bases: TGTGCCAGCAGCTGGACAGTAATGAACACTGAAGCTTTCTTT. Translated: CASSWTVMNTEAFF.